The clone carrying this T cell receptor beta chain was recorded many times. What it binds is unknown. Trimming shortened V by 0 bases and J by 3 bases, and 14 bases separated the two germline ends. The CDR3 covers 16 residues. Per the germline V gene, CDR1 is DFQATT and CDR2 is SNEGSKA (reference sequence). The sample is drawn from a study of T cells in Graves' hyperthyroidism and ophthalmopathy. The blood was taken when hyperthyroidism was first diagnosed, before any ophthalmopathy symptoms showed up. Study observations and caveats: Model-based prediction identified ophthalmopathy a median roughly six months prior to its onset. Most thyroid clonotypes expanded above 0.001 were also detected in blood.

Amplified TCR beta CDR3 regions derived from RNA transcripts. First-round RT-PCR targeting the TCR CDR3 was performed with the HTBI primer set. TCRdb itself ran the multiplex PCR reads through MiXCR, one entry per CDR3 protein. The repertoire includes almost 600,000 distinct CDR3 sequences, approximately 15% of them detected once, and roughly 6.2% sits in the top ten. The sample comprised blood. J is TRBJ2-2 and V is TRBV20-1, with D maybe TRBD2 (7 bases). The source of this sequence is a woman in her 30s with Graves' hyperthyroidism that later progressed to Graves' ophthalmopathy. The CDR3 sequence: CSARDRGREYTGELFF. The CDR3 DNA follows: TGCAGTGCTAGAGATCGGGGGCGGGAGTACACCGGGGAGCTGTTTTTT.